This TCR beta chain emerged from a study of cytomegalovirus exposure and HLA in healthy donors. The study ran its PCR with 60 Vbeta and 13 Jbeta primers. Sequenced by immunoSEQ multiplex PCR; TCRdb stores in-frame clones only, minus some. The table has about 180,000 clones, about 79% seen once. Trimming stripped 3 bases from V and 2 bases from J, with 15 bases between. This CDR3 is 15 amino acids long. Germline CDR1 and CDR2: SGHRS and YFSETQ. The specimen was PBMCs. The gene calls are TRBV5-1 and TRBJ2-7; perhaps TRBD1 as D (5 bases). The TCR was taken from a girl between 2 and 10 years old in good health and CMV-seropositive. CDR3 sequence (DNA): TGCGCCAGCAGCTCGCTGACGGACACGACCTACGAGCAGTACTTC. This gives the protein CASSSLTDTTYEQYF.